This T cell receptor beta chain came from a study of T-cell reconstitution after alpha-beta-depleted transplantation in children. Preparing the TCRbeta library involved the use of unique molecular identifiers. TCRdb re-called the PCR reads through MiXCR, storing one row per CDR3 protein. The sample shows approximately 510,000 distinct CDR3 sequences, around 17% of them seen only once. Germline loops: CDR1 SGDLS, CDR2 YYNGEE. With 0 bases clipped from V and 4 bases from J, the junction kept 9 bases outside the gene matches. There are 18 residues in the CDR3. This clonotype was observed a few times. The TCR was taken from a human donor who donated a stem cell graft to a child with acute lymphoblastic leukemia. V is TRBV9 and J is TRBJ2-3, with TRBD2 matching over 12 bases. Source: PBMCs from the stem cell graft donor, taken from the stem cell graft. CDR3 in amino acids: CASSVASTSGSIADTQYF. The CDR3 DNA sequence: TGTGCCAGCAGCGTAGCGTCGACTAGCGGGAGCATCGCAGATACGCAGTATTTT.